This T cell receptor beta chain was captured in a study of blood T cell repertoires in COVID-19. Study-wide background: Donors in the United States, Italy and Spain gave samples during acute or convalescent COVID-19. T cells, B-cell-depleted T cells, or PBMCs provided the cDNA or gDNA that served as material.

Germline-derived CDR1 and CDR2 are LGHNA and YSLEER. This CDR3 is 17 amino acids long. Trimming removed 1 base at V and 5 bases at J, with 15 bases between. Enrolment of Seattle patients took place during active infection, and they were followed longitudinally. Per the study methods: Nucleated cell number was recorded as an estimate derived from reference gene primer amplification. The table came from immunoSEQ multiplex PCR; TCRdb's copy has only in-frame clones and leaves some out. V and J calls and clone size are as listed in that table; D and trimming were resolved from the DNA. The table records 300,000 to 350,000 clones, 85% to 90% of them present only once.

The gene calls are TRBV4-3 and TRBJ1-6, with D possibly matching TRBD1 (5 bases). The TCR originated in a woman in her 70s with COVID-19, enrolled during active disease. The sequencing input was peripheral blood. CDR3 residues: CASSQAGQGRDNSPLHF. In nucleotides, the CDR3 is TGCGCCAGCAGCCAAGCCGGCCAGGGCAGGGATAATTCACCCCTCCACTTT.